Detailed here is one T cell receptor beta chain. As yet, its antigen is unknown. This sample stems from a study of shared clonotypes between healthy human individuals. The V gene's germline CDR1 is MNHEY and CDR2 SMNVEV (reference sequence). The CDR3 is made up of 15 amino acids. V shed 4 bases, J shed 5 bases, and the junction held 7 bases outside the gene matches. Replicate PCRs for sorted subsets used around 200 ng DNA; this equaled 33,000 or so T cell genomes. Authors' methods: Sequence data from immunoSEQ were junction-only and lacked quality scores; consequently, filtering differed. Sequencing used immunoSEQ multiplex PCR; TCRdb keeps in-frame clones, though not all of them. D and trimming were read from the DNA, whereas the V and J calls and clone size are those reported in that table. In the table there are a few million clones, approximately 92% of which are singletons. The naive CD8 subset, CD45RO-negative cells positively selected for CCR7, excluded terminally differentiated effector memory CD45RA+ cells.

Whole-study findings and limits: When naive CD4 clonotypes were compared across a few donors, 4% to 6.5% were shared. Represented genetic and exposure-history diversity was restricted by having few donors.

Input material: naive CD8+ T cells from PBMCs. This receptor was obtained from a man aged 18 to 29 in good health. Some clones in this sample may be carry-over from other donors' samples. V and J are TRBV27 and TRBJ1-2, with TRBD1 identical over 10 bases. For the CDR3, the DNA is TGTGCCAGCAGTTCTCCGGGACAGGGGACGTATGGCTACACCTTC. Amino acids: CASSSPGQGTYGYTF.